This T cell receptor beta chain was sequenced for a study of T cell responses to AZD1222 COVID-19 vaccine. Clones were sequenced by immunoSEQ multiplex PCR, and TCRdb holds only the in-frame ones, with some missing. This sample has about 180,000 clones, with about nine tenths found just once. Whole-study findings and limits: The study found Spike-specific TCR breadth and depth rose after two AZD1222 doses. Females made up more of the donors, who were largely white British, and clonal diversity may have come out too low. Among vaccine-associated CD4 TCRs, coverage spanned spike, with dominance at 160-218 and 743-854. Among those given AZD1222, only five or six were seropositive at baseline.

A remark on this clone: Its target is not known.

The CDR3 extends over 15 amino acids. Trimming left V 0 bases short and J 0 bases short, with 9 bases between. From germline, CDR1 is SNHLY and CDR2 FYNNEI. The clonotype was recovered from an adult in good health. The chain links TRBV2 to TRBJ2-7; D remains unclear. Sequenced here: peripheral blood, sampled on day 0 of AZD1222 vaccination. This CDR3 is CASSEAVGNSYEQYF. The CDR3 nucleotides read TGTGCCAGCAGTGAAGCTGTAGGAAACTCCTACGAGCAGTACTTC.